This T cell receptor (beta chain) came from a study of blood T cells in healthy people across ages. General observations from the study: It was the long-lived donors that had more naive CD4+ cells and higher diversity than aged donors.

The second PCR ran roughly 6 to 11 cycles with a sample-barcoded 5' primer and J-beta primers. The template-switch adaptor, which had 12 random nucleotides, put a tag on each cDNA molecule. TCRdb independently ran MiXCR on the 5' RACE reads; one entry per CDR3 protein. The sample carries 750,000 to 950,000 distinct CDR3 sequences, 50% to 65% recorded once. Note on this clonotype: The antigen is not known.

The V gene lost 5 bases and the J gene lost 8 bases, with 22 bases spanning the gap. This CDR3 has 15 residues. Germline V gives CDR1 DFQATT, CDR2 SNEGSKA (reference sequence). This rearrangement joins TRBV20-1 to TRBJ2-1, with a weak D call TRBD2 (5 bases). This TCR derives from a man of 80 years or more in good health. Specimen: blood. CDR3 sequence: CSAPHRRAGGDEQFF. CDR3 coding DNA: TGCAGTGCTCCCCACCGACGAGCTGGAGGAGATGAGCAGTTCTTC.